A single sample gave rise to the 21 T cell receptor beta chains below, sequenced in a study of regulatory T cells in long-lasting Graves disease. Time point defined: newly diagnosed GD, antithyroid drugs for less than 3 months. PBMC RNA served as the TCR library source. Libraries of TCR beta came from iRepertoire HTBI primers plus Arm-PCR of CDR3 regions. TCRdb reprocessed the multiplex PCR reads via MiXCR and lists one record per CDR3 protein. The profile shows about 210,000 distinct CDR3 sequences, approximately 19% of them singletons. These data were likewise used in another study, on T cells in Graves' hyperthyroidism and ophthalmopathy.

The sequencing here drew on peripheral blood mononuclear cells (PBMCs), taken at new diagnosis, from a patient treated with antithyroid drugs. The receptors derive from a woman aged 25 to 45 with Graves disease.

This clonotype showed up many times. The V call is TRBV18, the J call TRBJ2-7, with 7 bases aligning to TRBD1. V shed 3 bases, J shed 2 bases, and the junction held 7 bases outside the gene matches. The germline CDR1 and CDR2 sequences are KGHSH and LQKENI. The CDR3 extends over 15 amino acids. The CDR3 DNA is TGTGCCAGCTCACCTCCGAGAGGGGGCCCCTACGAGCAGTACTTC. Translated: CASSPPRGGPYEQYF.

In this sample, this clonotype turned up a few times. The chain is built from TRBV4-1 and TRBJ2-7; a weak D match, TRBD1 (5 bases). V gave up 0 bases and J gave up 2 bases, with 20 bases separating them. Germline V lookup: CDR1 MGHRA, CDR2 YSYEKL. The CDR3 consists of 18 residues. The CDR3 loop reads CASSQDPALVSGPYEQYF. Here the CDR3 DNA reads TGCGCCAGCAGCCAAGACCCTGCTTTGGTGTCAGGGCCCTACGAGCAGTACTTC.

This clonotype appeared a few times. This may be a read error, as it is one base from a much larger clone. The rearrangement joins TRBV6-1 to TRBJ1-2, with D unresolved. Looked up from germline, CDR1 is MNHNS and CDR2 is SASEGT. The CDR3 length is 10 residues. Trimming took off 4 bases at V and 6 bases at J, with 3 bases between the two ends. The CDR3, as DNA: TGTGCCAGCAGTGTTCATGGCTACACCTTC. Residues: CASSVHGYTF.

At least ten counts were recorded for this clonotype. The rearrangement joins TRBV28 to TRBJ2-1; 10 nucleotides line up with TRBD2. This CDR3 comprises 15 residues. V lost 5 bases to trimming and J lost 5 bases; unmatched junction nucleotides: 6. Germline assignment: CDR1 MDHEN and CDR2 SYDVKM. CDR3 sequence reads: CASSGTSGIHNEQFF. Here the CDR3 DNA reads TGTGCCAGCAGTGGTACTAGCGGGATCCACAATGAGCAGTTCTTC.

The chain combines TRBV6-2 or TRBV6-3 with TRBJ2-1; 16 bases are shared with TRBD2. The germline gives CDR1 MNHEY, CDR2 SVGEGT. Trimming took 6 bases from V and 7 from J; bases not matched to a gene: 12. The length of the CDR3 is 18 residues. CDR3 sequence reads: CASSPIGTSGRAGNEQFF. CDR3 sequence (DNA): TGTGCCAGCAGCCCAATTGGGACTAGCGGGAGGGCCGGGAATGAGCAGTTCTTC.

This sequence joins TRBV2 and TRBJ2-3; 10 bases line up with TRBD2. The trim removed 6 bases at V and 7 bases at J, leaving 16 bases unmatched. The CDR3 spans 17 residues. In germline, CDR1 is SNHLY, CDR2 FYNNEI. In nucleotides, the CDR3 is TGTGCCAGCAGCCAAGATCAGTCTAGCGGGAGACGACATACGCAGTATTTT. Residues: CASSQDQSSGRRHTQYF.

This clonotype was counted at least ten times. The J gene is TRBJ1-6, the V gene TRBV28; D gene unclear. In germline, CDR1 is MDHEN, CDR2 SYDVKM. The CDR3 has 12 residues. Trimming removed 4 bases at V and 10 bases at J, with 8 bases between. The CDR3 loop is CASSSGESPLHF. The CDR3 DNA reads as TGTGCCAGCAGTTCCGGGGAGTCACCCCTCCACTTT.

This clonotype occurred many times. This sequence joins TRBV3-1 and TRBJ1-6, with D maybe TRBD1 (5 bases). CDR3 length equals 15 residues. V was trimmed by 1 base and J by 9 bases, leaving 13 bases between them. Germline loops: CDR1 LGHDT, CDR2 YNNKEL (reference sequence). CDR3 sequence (DNA): TGTGCCAGCAGCCAAGTAGCGGGGACGGGTTCACCCCTCCACTTT. Translated: CASSQVAGTGSPLHF.

This clonotype came up a few times. A much bigger clone sits one base away, suggesting this may be a read error. The chain combines TRBV18 with TRBJ1-1, with D possibly matching TRBD1 (6 bases). Germline V gene sequence: CDR1 KGHSH, CDR2 LQKENI. The CDR3 runs 12 residues. The CDR3, as DNA: TGTGCCAGCTCACCGGCGGGGGCTGAAGCTCTCTTT. Protein product: CASSPAGAEALF. The variable domain in full, completed from reference TRBV18 and TRBJ1-1, reads NAGVMQNPRHLVRRRGQEARLRCSPMKGHSHVYWYRQLPEEGLKFMVYLQKENIIDESGMPKERFSAEFPKEGPSILRIQQVVRGDSAAYFCASSPAGAEALFGQGTRLTVV.

V is TRBV20-1 and J is TRBJ2-4; 14 bases agree with TRBD2. This CDR3 has 16 amino acids. The germline gives CDR1 DFQATT, CDR2 SNEGSKA (reference sequence). After removal of 4 bases from V and 4 bases from J, the junction contained 6 bases not matched to a gene. This CDR3 reads CSATAGTSGGKNIQYF. The CDR3 nucleotides read TGCAGTGCTACGGCCGGGACTAGCGGGGGTAAAAACATTCAGTACTTC.

There are many counts of this clonotype. The V and J genes are TRBV4-1 and TRBJ2-7, with 7 bases that match TRBD2. The CDR3 loop spans 13 amino acids. Germline CDR1 and CDR2: MGHRA and YSYEKL. The V segment lost 6 bases and the J segment 6 bases; nucleotides outside the gene matches: 8. The CDR3 nucleotides are TGCGCCAGCAGTCCCCCGGCGGGAGCCGAGCAGTACTTC. Residues: CASSPPAGAEQYF.

The chain employs TRBV27 and TRBJ1-2; weak D call: TRBD1 (5 bases). Germline-derived CDR1 and CDR2 are MNHEY and SMNVEV (reference sequence). Trimming took off 7 bases at V and 1 base at J, with 10 bases between the two ends. The CDR3 is 13 residues long. Here the CDR3 reads CASTGDVNYGYTF. Here the CDR3 DNA reads TGTGCCAGCACGGGGGACGTTAACTATGGCTACACCTTC.

V and J are TRBV20-1 and TRBJ1-5, with D perhaps TRBD1 (5 bases). Per germline, CDR1 DFQATT and CDR2 SNEGSKA (reference sequence). The ends were cut back, 8 bases at V and 0 bases at J, with 14 bases in the middle. The CDR3 has 14 amino acids. CDR3 sequence: CSSSEGTSNQPQHF. CDR3 DNA sequence: TGCAGTTCCTCGGAGGGGACTAGCAATCAGCCCCAGCATTTT.

A single count supports this clonotype. The chain is built from TRBV29-1 and TRBJ2-1, with D hard to call. V lost 0 bases and J lost 1, with 10 bases in between. Germline V lookup: CDR1 SQVTM, CDR2 ANQGSEA. This CDR3 spans 15 amino acids. The CDR3: CSVEDIWTSYNEQFF. As DNA, the CDR3 is TGCAGCGTTGAAGATATTTGGACGTCCTACAATGAGCAGTTCTTC.

This clonotype has more than one count but fewer than ten. This may be a read error: a much more frequent sequence differs by one nucleotide. The V call is TRBV12-3 or TRBV12-4, the J call TRBJ1-5; D remains unclear. The CDR3 spans 14 residues. CDR3 sequence reads: CAGSKGRFNQPQHF. As DNA, the CDR3 is TGTGCCGGCAGCAAGGGCAGATTCAATCAGCCCCAGCATTTT.

In this sample, this clonotype turned up many times. This CDR3 reads CSARDLDRGRSYGYTF. CDR3 coding DNA: TGCAGTGCTAGAGACTTGGACAGGGGAAGGAGCTATGGCTACACCTTC. This sequence joins TRBV20-1 and TRBJ1-2, with 9 bases identical to TRBD1. The CDR3 is 16 amino acids. Per the germline V gene, CDR1 is DFQATT and CDR2 is SNEGSKA (reference sequence). V trimming: 0 bases; J trimming: 4 bases; junction bases outside the gene matches: 9.

This clonotype was picked up many times. The chain is built from TRBV6-9 and TRBJ2-7; no firm D call. The CDR3 extends over 11 amino acids. V shed 3 bases and J shed 7 bases, with 7 bases lying between them. CDR1 is MNHGY, CDR2 SVAAGI, per germline. Here the CDR3 DNA reads TGTGCCAGCAGTTACGTGAGTGAGCAGTACTTC. It specifies CASSYVSEQYF.

The chain couples TRBV11-1 to TRBJ2-2, with a possible D match to TRBD1 (6 bases). The germline CDR1 and CDR2 sequences are SGHAT and FQDESV (reference sequence). V lost 5 bases and J 1 base, leaving 11 bases between the germline ends. The length of the CDR3 is 15 residues. The CDR3 nucleotides are TGTGCCAGCAGCCGCCGGGACAAGAACACCGGGGAGCTGTTTTTT. Protein sequence: CASSRRDKNTGELFF.

This clonotype occurred a few times. Being one base from a much bigger clone, this may be a read error. DNA for the CDR3: TGCGCCAGCAGCGTGGGACTAGCAGATGAGCAGTTCTTC. Translation: CASSVGLADEQFF. This chain uses TRBV5-1 with TRBJ2-1; 9 bases are shared with TRBD2. CDR1 is SGHRS and CDR2 is YFSETQ in the germline V gene. The CDR3 has 13 residues. J lost 8 bases, V lost 4 bases, and 4 bases had no gene match.

This chain connects TRBV5-4 to TRBJ1-2; 9 nucleotides agree with TRBD1. The V gene end was trimmed by 4 bases and the J gene end by 5 bases; junction bases not matched to a gene: 12. The CDR3 has 16 amino acids. Germline V gene data show CDR1 as SGHNT and CDR2 as YYREEE (reference sequence). The CDR3 here is CASSPRDRVRTYGYTF. The CDR3 coding sequence is TGTGCCAGCAGCCCCCGGGACAGGGTACGAACTTATGGCTACACCTTC.

This clonotype was seen ten or more times. This CDR3 is CATSETGWSGYTF. In DNA, the CDR3 is TGTGCCACCAGTGAAACAGGGTGGAGTGGCTACACCTTC. The chain couples TRBV24-1 to TRBJ1-2; D may be TRBD1 (6 bases). In germline, CDR1 is KGHDR, CDR2 SFDVKD. This CDR3 contains 13 residues. V lost 4 bases and J 7 bases, leaving 12 bases between the germline ends.